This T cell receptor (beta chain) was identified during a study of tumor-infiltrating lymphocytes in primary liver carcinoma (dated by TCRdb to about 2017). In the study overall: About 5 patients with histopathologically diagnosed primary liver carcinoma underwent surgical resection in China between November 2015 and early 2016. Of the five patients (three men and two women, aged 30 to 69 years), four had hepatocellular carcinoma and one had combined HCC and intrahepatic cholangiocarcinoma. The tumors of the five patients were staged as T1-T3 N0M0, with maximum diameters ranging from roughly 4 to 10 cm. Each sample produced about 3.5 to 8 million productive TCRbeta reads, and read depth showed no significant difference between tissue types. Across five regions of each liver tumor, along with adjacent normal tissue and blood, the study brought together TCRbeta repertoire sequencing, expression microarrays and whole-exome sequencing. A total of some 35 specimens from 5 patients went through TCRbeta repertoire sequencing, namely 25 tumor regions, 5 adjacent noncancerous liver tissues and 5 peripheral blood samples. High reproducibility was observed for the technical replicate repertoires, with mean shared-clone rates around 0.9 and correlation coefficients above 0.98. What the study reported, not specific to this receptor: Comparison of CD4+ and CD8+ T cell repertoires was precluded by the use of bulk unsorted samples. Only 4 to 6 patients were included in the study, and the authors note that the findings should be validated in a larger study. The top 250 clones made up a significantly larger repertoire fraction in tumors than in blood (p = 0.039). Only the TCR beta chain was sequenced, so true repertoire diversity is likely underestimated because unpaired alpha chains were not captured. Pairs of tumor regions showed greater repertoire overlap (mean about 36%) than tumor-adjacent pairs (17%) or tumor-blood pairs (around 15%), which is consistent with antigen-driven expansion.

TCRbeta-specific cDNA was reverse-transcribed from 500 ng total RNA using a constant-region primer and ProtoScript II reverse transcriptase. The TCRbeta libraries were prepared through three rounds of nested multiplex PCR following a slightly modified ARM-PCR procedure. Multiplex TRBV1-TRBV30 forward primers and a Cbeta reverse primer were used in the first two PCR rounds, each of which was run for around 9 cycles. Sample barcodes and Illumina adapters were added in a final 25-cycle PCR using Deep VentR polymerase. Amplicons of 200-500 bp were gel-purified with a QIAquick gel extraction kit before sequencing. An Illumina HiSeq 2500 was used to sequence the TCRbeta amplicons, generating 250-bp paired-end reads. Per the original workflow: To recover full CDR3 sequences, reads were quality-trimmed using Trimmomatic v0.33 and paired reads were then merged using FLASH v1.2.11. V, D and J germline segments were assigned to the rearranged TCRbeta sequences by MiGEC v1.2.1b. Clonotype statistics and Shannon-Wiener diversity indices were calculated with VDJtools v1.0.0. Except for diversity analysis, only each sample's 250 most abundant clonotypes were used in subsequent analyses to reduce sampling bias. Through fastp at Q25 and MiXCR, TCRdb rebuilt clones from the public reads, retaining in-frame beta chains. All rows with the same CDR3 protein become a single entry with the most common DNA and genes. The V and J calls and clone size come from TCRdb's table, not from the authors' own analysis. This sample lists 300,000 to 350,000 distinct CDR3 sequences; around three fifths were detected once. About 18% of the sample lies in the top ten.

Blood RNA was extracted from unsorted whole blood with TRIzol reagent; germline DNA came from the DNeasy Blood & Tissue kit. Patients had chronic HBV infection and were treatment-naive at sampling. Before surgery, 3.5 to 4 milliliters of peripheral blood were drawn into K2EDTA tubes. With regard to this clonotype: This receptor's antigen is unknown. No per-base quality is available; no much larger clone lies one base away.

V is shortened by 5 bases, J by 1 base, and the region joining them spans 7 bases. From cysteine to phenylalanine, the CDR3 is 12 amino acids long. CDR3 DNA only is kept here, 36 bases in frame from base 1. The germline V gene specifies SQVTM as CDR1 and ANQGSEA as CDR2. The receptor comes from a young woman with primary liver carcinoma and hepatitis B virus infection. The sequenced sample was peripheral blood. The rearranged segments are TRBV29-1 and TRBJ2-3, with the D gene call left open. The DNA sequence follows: TGCAGCGTTAGAAAGGGCACAGATACGCAGTATTTT. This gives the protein CSVRKGTDTQYF.